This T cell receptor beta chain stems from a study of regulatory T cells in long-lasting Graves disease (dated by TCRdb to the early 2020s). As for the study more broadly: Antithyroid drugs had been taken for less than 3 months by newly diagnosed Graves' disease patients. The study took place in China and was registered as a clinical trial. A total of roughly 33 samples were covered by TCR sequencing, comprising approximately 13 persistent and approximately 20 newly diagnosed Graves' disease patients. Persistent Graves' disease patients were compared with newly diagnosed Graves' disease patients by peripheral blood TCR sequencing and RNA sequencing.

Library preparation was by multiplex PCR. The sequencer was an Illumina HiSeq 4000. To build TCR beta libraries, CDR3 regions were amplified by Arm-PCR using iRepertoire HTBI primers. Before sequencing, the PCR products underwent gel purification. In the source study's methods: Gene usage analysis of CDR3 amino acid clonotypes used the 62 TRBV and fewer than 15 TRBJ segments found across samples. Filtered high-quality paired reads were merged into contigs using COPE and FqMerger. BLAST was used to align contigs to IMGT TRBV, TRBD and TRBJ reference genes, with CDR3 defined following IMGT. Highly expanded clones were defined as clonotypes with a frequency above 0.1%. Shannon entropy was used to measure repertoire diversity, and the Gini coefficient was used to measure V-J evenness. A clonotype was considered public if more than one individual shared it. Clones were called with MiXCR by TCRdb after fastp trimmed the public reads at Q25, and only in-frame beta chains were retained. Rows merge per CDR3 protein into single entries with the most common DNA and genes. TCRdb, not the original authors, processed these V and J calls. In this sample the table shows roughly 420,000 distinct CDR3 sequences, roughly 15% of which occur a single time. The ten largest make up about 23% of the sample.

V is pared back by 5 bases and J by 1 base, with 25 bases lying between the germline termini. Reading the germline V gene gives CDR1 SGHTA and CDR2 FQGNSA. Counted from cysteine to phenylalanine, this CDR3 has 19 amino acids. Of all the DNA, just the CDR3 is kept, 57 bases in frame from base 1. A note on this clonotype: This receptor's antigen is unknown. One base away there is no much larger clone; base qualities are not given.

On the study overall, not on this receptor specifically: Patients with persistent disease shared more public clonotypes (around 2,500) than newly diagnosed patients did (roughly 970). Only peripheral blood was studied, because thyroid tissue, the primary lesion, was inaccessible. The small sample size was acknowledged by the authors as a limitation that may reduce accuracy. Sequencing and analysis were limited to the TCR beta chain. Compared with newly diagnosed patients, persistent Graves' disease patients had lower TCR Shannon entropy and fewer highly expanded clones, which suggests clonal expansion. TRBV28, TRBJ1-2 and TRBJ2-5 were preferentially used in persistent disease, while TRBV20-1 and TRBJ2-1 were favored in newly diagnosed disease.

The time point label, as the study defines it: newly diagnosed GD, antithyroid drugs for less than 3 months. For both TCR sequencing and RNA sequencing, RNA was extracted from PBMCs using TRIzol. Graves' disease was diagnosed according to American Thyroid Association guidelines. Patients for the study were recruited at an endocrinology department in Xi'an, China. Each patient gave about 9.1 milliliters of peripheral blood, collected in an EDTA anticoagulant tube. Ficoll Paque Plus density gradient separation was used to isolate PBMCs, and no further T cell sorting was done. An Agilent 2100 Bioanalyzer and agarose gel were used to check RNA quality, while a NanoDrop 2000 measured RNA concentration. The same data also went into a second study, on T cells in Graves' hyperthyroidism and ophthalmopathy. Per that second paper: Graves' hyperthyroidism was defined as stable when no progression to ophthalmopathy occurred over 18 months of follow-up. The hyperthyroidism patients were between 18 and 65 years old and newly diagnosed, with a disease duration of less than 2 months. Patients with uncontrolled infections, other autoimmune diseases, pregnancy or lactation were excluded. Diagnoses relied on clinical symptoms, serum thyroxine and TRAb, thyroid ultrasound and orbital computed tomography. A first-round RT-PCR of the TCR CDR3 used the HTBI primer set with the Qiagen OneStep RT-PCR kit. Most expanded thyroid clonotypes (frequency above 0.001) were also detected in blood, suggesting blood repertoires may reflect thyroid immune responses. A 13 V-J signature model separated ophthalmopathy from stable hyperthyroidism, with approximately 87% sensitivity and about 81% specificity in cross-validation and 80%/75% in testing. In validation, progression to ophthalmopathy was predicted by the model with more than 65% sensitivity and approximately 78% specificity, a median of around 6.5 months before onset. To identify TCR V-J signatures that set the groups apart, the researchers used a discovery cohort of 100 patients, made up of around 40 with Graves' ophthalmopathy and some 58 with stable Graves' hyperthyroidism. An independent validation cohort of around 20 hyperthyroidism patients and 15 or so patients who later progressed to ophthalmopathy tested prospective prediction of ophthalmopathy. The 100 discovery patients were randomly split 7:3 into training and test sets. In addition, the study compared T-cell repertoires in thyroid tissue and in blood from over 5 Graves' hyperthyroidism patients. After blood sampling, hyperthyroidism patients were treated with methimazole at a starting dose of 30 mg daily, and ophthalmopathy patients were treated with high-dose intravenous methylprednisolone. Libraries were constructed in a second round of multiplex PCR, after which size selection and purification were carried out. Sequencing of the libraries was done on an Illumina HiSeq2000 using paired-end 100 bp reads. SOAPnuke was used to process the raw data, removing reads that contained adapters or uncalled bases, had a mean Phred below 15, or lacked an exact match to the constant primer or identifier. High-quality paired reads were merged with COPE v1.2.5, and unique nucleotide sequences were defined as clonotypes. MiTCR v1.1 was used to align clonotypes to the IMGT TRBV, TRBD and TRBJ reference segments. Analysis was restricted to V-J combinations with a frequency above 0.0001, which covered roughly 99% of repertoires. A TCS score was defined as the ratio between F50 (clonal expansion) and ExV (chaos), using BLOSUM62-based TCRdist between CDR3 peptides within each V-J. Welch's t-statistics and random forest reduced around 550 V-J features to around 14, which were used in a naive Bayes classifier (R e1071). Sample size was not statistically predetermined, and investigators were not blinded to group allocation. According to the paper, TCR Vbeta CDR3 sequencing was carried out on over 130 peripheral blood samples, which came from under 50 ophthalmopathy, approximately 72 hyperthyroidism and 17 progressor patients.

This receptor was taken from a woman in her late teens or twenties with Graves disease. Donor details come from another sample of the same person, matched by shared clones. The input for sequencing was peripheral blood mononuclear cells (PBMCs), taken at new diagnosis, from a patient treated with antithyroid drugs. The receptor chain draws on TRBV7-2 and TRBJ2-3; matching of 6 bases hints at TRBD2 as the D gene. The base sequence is TGTGCCAGCAGCGAGTACGGGACGGCGGGGTCATACGGCACAGATACGCAGTATTTT. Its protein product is CASSEYGTAGSYGTDTQYF.